This TCR beta chain was observed in a study of shared clonotypes between healthy human individuals. Positively selected for CCR7, the CD45RO-negative cells used as naive CD8 cells excluded terminally differentiated effector memory CD45RA+ cells. Donors included only healthy HIV-negative adults lacking recent acute infections or vaccinations. Profiled with immunoSEQ multiplex PCR; TCRdb holds only in-frame clones, not every one. The sample has about 2.1 million clones, 80% to 95% seen once; the top ten hold approximately 1.7%. Between the trimmed V and J ends, which lost 0 bases and 6 bases, there was a span of 15 bases. The CDR3 is made up of 15 amino acids. Germline CDR1 reads MNHEY; CDR2 reads SVGAGI.

The chain has TRBV6-5 and TRBJ2-7, with D possibly being TRBD2 (5 bases). Sequenced sample: naive CD8+ T cells from PBMCs. This receptor was obtained from a young man in good health. Some clones in this sample may be carry-over from other donors' samples. The CDR3 DNA sequence: TGTGCCAGCAGTTACTCTACCGGGATGGGAGCCGAGCAGTACTTC. Residues: CASSYSTGMGAEQYF.